The rows below give T cell receptor beta chains drawn from one sample of a study of shared clonotypes between healthy human individuals. TCRdb's copy holds only in-frame clones and misses some; the assay was immunoSEQ multiplex PCR. Altogether some 1,400,000 clones are present, roughly 96% being singletons, with the ten largest covering about 1.2%. Sequencing was done on a sample of naive CD4+ T cells sorted from blood. The receptor set was obtained from a man aged 25-45 years in good health. Each CDR3 is given with its conserved first and last residue. The order of the fields is D gene, clone size, V gene, J gene, CDR3 DNA, CDR3 protein. D genes are given only for firm matches. The size of a clone is reported for some rows only, either as once, few or many, or as a class for expanded clones.

d_gene: TRBD2
abundance: .
v_gene: TRBV7-2
j_gene: TRBJ2-1
CDR3nt: TGTGCCAGCAGCCGCAGGACTAGCGAGTGGAATGAGCAGTTCTTC
CDR3aa: CASSRRTSEWNEQFF

d_gene: TRBD1
abundance: .
v_gene: TRBV29-1
j_gene: TRBJ1-1
CDR3nt: TGCAGCGTTGGGGGGGAGATACAGGGGTCCCCCGCGAACACTGAAGCTTTCTTT
CDR3aa: CSVGGEIQGSPANTEAFF

d_gene: TRBD1
abundance: .
v_gene: TRBV7-8
j_gene: TRBJ1-4
CDR3nt: TGTGCCAGCAGCTCGACGCGGGGACAGGGGTATGGCGCAACTAATGAAAAACTGTTTTTT
CDR3aa: CASSSTRGQGYGATNEKLFF

d_gene: TRBD2
abundance: .
v_gene: TRBV7-9
j_gene: TRBJ2-5
CDR3nt: TGTGCCAGCAGCTCGAAAGCGGGGGATGAGACCCAGTACTTC
CDR3aa: CASSSKAGDETQYF

d_gene: .
abundance: .
v_gene: TRBV4-1
j_gene: TRBJ2-2
CDR3nt: TGCGCCAGCAGCCAAGAGTACAGTCGCACCGGGGAGCTGTTTTTT
CDR3aa: CASSQEYSRTGELFF

d_gene: .
abundance: .
v_gene: TRBV18
j_gene: TRBJ2-2
CDR3nt: TGTGCCAGCTCACCCCTCCCCTCGGTCGCGAACACCGGGGAGCTGTTTTTT
CDR3aa: CASSPLPSVANTGELFF

d_gene: .
abundance: .
v_gene: TRBV6-1
j_gene: TRBJ2-7
CDR3nt: TGTGCCAGCAGTGAAGCAAGGCAACAAAGGTTCTCCTACGAGCAGTACTTC
CDR3aa: CASSEARQQRFSYEQYF

d_gene: TRBD2
abundance: .
v_gene: TRBV10-3
j_gene: TRBJ2-1
CDR3nt: TGTGCCATCAGTGAGTCAAGGGGCGGGAGGGCCACTGAGCAGTTCTTC
CDR3aa: CAISESRGGRATEQFF

d_gene: TRBD2
abundance: once
v_gene: TRBV6-5
j_gene: TRBJ2-1
CDR3nt: TGTGCCAGCAGTTACTCGAGCGGGAGAAATGGTGAGCAGTTCTTC
CDR3aa: CASSYSSGRNGEQFF

d_gene: TRBD2
abundance: .
v_gene: TRBV18
j_gene: TRBJ2-3
CDR3nt: TGTGCCAGCTCACGAGGAGCGCGGGAGCCCCCCACAGATACGCAGTATTTT
CDR3aa: CASSRGAREPPTDTQYF

d_gene: .
abundance: .
v_gene: TRBV9
j_gene: TRBJ2-1
CDR3nt: TGTGCCAGCAGCGAAGGGGGGGATAGCTCCTACAATGAGCAGTTCTTC
CDR3aa: CASSEGGDSSYNEQFF

d_gene: .
abundance: .
v_gene: TRBV18
j_gene: TRBJ2-5
CDR3nt: TGTGCCAGCTCACGTTGGGACTTAGCGAAAGAGACCCAGTACTTC
CDR3aa: CASSRWDLAKETQYF

d_gene: .
abundance: .
v_gene: TRBV27
j_gene: TRBJ2-4
CDR3nt: TGTGCCAGCAGTTCTCCGGGACCTTCGGGCATTCAGTACTTC
CDR3aa: CASSSPGPSGIQYF

d_gene: TRBD1
abundance: .
v_gene: TRBV5-1
j_gene: TRBJ2-1
CDR3nt: TGCGCCAGCAGCCTTCCGGGACAGAACTACAATGAGCAGTTCTTC
CDR3aa: CASSLPGQNYNEQFF

d_gene: .
abundance: .
v_gene: TRBV6-1
j_gene: TRBJ2-1
CDR3nt: TGTGCCAGCAGTGAGTTAGAGGGGGGGGGAGGTGAGCAGTTCTTC
CDR3aa: CASSELEGGGGEQFF

d_gene: .
abundance: .
v_gene: TRBV7-9
j_gene: TRBJ2-2
CDR3nt: TGTGCCAGCAGCTTAGCTAACCCCATCACCGGGGAGCTGTTTTTT
CDR3aa: CASSLANPITGELFF

d_gene: .
abundance: .
v_gene: TRBV7-2
j_gene: TRBJ2-5
CDR3nt: TGTGCCAGCAGCTTAGTTGCAGCGGGTACGGCCCAAGAGACCCAGTACTTC
CDR3aa: CASSLVAAGTAQETQYF

d_gene: TRBD2
abundance: .
v_gene: TRBV29-1
j_gene: TRBJ2-7
CDR3nt: TGCAGCGTTGAGGGGGGGTGGTACGAGCAGTACTTC
CDR3aa: CSVEGGWYEQYF

d_gene: .
abundance: .
v_gene: TRBV6-1
j_gene: TRBJ2-5
CDR3nt: TGTGCCAGCAGTGAATCGGAGACCCAGTACTTC
CDR3aa: CASSESETQYF

d_gene: TRBD1
abundance: .
v_gene: TRBV5-4
j_gene: TRBJ1-2
CDR3nt: TGTGCCAGCAGCCGGGACAGAGCTAACTATGGCTACACCTTC
CDR3aa: CASSRDRANYGYTF

d_gene: .
abundance: .
v_gene: TRBV9
j_gene: TRBJ2-3
CDR3nt: TGTGCCAGCAGCGCCCCTCCAGCAGGACCTAGCACAGATACGCAGTATTTT
CDR3aa: CASSAPPAGPSTDTQYF

d_gene: .
abundance: few
v_gene: TRBV9
j_gene: TRBJ2-5
CDR3nt: TGTGCCAGCAGCGTAGCAGGGGTCCAAGAGACCCAGTACTTC
CDR3aa: CASSVAGVQETQYF

d_gene: TRBD1
abundance: .
v_gene: TRBV10-3
j_gene: TRBJ2-2
CDR3nt: TGTGCCATCAGTGAAGGACAGGGTGTCAGCACCGGGGAGCTGTTTTTT
CDR3aa: CAISEGQGVSTGELFF